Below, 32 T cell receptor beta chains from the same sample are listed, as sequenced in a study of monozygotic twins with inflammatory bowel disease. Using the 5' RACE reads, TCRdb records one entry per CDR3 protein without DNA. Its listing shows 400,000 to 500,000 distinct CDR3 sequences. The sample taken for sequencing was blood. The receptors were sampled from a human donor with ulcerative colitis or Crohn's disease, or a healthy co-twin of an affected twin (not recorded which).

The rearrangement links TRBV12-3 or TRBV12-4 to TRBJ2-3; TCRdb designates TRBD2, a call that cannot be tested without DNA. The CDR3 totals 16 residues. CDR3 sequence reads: CASSFLTSGRGDTQYF.

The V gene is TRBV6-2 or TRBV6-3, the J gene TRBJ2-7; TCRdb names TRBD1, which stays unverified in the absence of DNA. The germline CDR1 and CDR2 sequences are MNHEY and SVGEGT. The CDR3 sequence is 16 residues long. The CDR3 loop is CASSYRGSGAPYEQYF.

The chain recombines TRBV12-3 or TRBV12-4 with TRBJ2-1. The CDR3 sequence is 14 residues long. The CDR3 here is CASSFAEIANEQFF.

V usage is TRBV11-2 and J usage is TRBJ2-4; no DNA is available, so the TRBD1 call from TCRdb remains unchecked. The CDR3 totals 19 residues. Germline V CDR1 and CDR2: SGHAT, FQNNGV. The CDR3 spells CASSSAGTQIHLAKNIQYF. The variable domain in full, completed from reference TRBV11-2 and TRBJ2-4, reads EAGVAQSPRYKIIEKRQSVAFWCNPISGHATLYWYQQILGQGPKLLIQFQNNGVVDDSQLPKDRFSAERLKGVDSTLKIQPAKLEDSAVYLCASSSAGTQIHLAKNIQYFGAGTRLSVL.

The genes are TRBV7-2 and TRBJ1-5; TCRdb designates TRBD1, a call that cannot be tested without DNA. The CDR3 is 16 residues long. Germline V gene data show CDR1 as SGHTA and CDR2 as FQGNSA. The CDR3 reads CASSFRGDGFNQPQHF.

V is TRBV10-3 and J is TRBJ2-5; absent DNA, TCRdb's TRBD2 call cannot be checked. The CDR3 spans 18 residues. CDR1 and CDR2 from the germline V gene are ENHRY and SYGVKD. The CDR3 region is CAISERGRTSGDRETQYF.

The CDR3 loop reads CSATRDGGETQYF. The gene calls are TRBV20-1 and TRBJ2-5; TCRdb's D call of TRBD1 is untestable without DNA. Per the germline V gene, CDR1 is DFQATT and CDR2 is SNEGSKA (reference sequence). The CDR3 loop spans 13 amino acids.

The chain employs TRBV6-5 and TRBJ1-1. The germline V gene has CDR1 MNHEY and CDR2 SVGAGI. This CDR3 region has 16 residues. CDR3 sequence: CASSLGFAGWNTEAFF.

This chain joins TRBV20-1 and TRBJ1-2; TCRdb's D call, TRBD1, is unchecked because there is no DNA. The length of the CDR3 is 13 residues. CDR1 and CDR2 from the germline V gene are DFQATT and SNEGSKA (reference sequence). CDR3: CSARMAGASGYTF.

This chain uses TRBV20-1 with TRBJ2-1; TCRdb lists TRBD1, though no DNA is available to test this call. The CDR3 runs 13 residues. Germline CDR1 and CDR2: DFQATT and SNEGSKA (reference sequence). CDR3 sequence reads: CSVSGGHYNEQFF.

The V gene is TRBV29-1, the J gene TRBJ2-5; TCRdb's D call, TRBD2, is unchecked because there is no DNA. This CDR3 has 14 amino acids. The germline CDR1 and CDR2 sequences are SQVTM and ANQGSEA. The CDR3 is CSVERAGREETQYF.

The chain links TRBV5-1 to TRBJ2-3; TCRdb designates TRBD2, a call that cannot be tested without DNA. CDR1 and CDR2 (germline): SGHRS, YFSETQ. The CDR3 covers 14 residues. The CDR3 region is CASRLAGPTDTQYF.

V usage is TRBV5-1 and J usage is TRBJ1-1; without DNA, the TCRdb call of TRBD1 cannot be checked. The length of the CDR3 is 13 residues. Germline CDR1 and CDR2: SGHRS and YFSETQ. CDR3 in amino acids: CASSPGHGAEAFF.

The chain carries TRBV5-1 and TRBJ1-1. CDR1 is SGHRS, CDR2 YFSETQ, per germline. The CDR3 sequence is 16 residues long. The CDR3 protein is CASSLVKGTMNTEAFF.

Here the CDR3 reads CAWSERGGRAYEQYF. The genes are TRBV30 and TRBJ2-7; as DNA is missing, the TRBD1 call by TCRdb cannot be tested. Looked up from germline, CDR1 is GTSNPN and CDR2 is SVGIG (reference sequence). The CDR3 is 15 residues long.

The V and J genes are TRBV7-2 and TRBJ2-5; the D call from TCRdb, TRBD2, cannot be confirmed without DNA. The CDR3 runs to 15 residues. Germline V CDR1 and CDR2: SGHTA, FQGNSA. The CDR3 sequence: CASSLSGLEGETQYF.

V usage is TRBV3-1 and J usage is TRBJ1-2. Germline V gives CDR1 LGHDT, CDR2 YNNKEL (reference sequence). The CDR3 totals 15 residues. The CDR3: CASSHHRDWNYGYTF.

CDR3 sequence: CASSGAGAKDTQYF. The chain links TRBV6-1 to TRBJ2-3; TCRdb designates TRBD1, a call that cannot be tested without DNA. The length of the CDR3 is 14 residues. Per germline, CDR1 MNHNS and CDR2 SASEGT.

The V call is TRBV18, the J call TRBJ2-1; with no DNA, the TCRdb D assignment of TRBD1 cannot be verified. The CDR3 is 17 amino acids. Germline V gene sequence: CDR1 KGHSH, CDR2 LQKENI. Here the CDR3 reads CASSPQGQARTYNEQFF.

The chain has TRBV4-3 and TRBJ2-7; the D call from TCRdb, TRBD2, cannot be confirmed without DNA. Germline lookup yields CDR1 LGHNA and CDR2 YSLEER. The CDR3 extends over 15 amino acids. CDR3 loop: CASSQTSGRHYEQYF.

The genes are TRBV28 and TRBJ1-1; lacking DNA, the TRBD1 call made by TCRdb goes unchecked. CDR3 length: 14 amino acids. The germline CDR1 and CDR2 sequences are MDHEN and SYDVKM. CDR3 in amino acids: CASSRDRAATEAFF.

CDR3 loop: CASSNRAPVSEAFF. The V call is TRBV6-1, the J call TRBJ1-1; without DNA, the TCRdb call of TRBD1 cannot be checked. The CDR3 spans 14 residues. Germline loops: CDR1 MNHNS, CDR2 SASEGT.

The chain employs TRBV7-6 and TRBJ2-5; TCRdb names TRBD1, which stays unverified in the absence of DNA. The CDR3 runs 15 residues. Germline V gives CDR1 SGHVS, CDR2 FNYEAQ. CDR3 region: CASSGAGQLQETQYF.

The CDR3 loop is CSGTRTSNTGELFF. V is TRBV20-1 and J is TRBJ2-2. The germline V gene encodes CDR1 DFQATT and CDR2 SNEGSKA (reference sequence). The CDR3 spans 14 residues.

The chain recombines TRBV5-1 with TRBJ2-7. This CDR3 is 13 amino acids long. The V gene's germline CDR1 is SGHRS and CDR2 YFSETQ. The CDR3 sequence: CASSLGITYEQYF.

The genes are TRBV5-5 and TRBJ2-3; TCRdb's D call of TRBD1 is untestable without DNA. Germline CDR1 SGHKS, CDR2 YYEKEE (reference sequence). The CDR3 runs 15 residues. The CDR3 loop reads CASSLIPPEVYTQYF.

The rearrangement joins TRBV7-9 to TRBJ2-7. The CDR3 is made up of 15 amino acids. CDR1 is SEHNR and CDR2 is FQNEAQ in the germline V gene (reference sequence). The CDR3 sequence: CASSLESGASYEQYF.

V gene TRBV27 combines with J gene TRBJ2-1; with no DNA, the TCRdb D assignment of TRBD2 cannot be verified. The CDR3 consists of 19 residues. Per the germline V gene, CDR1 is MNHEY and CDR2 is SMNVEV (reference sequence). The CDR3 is CASSLVSSGSLRSYNEQFF.

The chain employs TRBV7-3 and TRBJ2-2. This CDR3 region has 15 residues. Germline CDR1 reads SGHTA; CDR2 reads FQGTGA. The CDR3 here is CASSSAGPNTGELFF. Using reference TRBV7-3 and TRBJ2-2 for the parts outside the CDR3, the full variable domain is GAGVSQTPSNKVTEKGKYVELRCDPISGHTALYWYRQSLGQGPEFLIYFQGTGAADDSGLPNDRFFAVRPEGSVSTLKIQRTERGDSAVYLCASSSAGPNTGELFFGEGSRLTVL.

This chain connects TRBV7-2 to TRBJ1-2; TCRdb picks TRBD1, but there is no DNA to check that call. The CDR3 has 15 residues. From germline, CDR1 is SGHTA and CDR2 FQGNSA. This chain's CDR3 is CASSLSRGTVYGYTF. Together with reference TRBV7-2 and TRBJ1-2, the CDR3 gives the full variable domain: GAGVSQSPSNKVTEKGKDVELRCDPISGHTALYWYRQSLGQGLEFLIYFQGNSAPDKSGLPSDRFSAERTGGSVSTLTIQRTQQEDSAVYLCASSLSRGTVYGYTFGSGTRLTVV.

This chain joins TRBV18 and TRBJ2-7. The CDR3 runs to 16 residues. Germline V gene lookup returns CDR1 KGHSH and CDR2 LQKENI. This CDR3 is CASSPDIRRLTYEQYF.

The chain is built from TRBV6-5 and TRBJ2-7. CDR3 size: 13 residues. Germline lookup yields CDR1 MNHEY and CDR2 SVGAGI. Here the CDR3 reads CASRRGISYEQYF.